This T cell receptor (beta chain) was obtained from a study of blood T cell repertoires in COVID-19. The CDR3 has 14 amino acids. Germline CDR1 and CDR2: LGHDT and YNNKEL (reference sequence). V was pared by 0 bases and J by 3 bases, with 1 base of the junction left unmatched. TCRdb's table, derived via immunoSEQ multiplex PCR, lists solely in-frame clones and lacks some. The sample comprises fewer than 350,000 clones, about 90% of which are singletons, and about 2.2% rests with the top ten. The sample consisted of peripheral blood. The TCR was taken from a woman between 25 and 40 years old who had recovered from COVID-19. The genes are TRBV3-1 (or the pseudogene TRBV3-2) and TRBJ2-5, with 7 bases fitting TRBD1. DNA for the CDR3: TGTGCCAGCAGCCAAGAAGACAGGGAAGAGACCCAGTACTTC. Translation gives CASSQEDREETQYF.